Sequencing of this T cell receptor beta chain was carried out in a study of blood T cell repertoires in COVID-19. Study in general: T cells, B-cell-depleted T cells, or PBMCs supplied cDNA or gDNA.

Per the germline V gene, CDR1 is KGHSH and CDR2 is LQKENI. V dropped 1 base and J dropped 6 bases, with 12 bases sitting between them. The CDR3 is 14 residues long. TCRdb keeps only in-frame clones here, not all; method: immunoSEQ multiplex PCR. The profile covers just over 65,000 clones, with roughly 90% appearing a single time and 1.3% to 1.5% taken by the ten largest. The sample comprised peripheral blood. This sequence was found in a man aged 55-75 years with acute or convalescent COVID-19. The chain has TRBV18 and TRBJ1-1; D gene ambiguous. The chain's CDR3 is CASSPQGGNAEAFF. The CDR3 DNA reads TGTGCCAGCTCACCACAGGGAGGTAACGCTGAAGCTTTCTTT. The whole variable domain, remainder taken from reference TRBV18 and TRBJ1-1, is NAGVMQNPRHLVRRRGQEARLRCSPMKGHSHVYWYRQLPEEGLKFMVYLQKENIIDESGMPKERFSAEFPKEGPSILRIQQVVRGDSAAYFCASSPQGGNAEAFFGQGTRLTVV.